This is a list of T cell receptor beta chains from one sample in a study of T cell repertoires in cytomegalovirus infection. TCRdb independently ran MiXCR on the reads; one entry per CDR3 protein. The profile shows 40,000 to 60,000 distinct CDR3 sequences, about a fifth of them singletons. These receptors have no known antigen. Sequencing used CD8+ T cells from cultured PBMCs, obtained from culture after CMV antigen stimulation. The receptor set was obtained from a human donor in good health (CMV status not recorded). Some clones in this sample may be carry-over from other donors' samples. CDR3s include the opening cysteine and the closing phenylalanine or tryptophan. Expanded clones are given a class, and other clones once, few, many or no size at all.

>TRBJ1-6|TRBV10-2|few
CASSESPGSPLHF
>TRBJ2-1|TRBV4-3|.
CASSQVGTDNEQFF
>TRBJ1-2|TRBV5-6|.
CASSWDRGAGYTF
>TRBJ1-5|TRBV7-2|.
CASSPGPGQSNQPQHF
>TRBJ2-3|TRBV2|.
CASRGSTDTQYF
>TRBJ2-7|TRBV6-5|.
CASSYRRAYEQYF
>TRBJ1-4|TRBV7-8|.
CASSPGPNNEKLFF
>TRBJ2-3|TRBV7-2|few
CASSPPGLTDTQYF
>TRBJ2-1|TRBV11-2|many
CASSAVASGGSYNEQFF
>TRBJ1-2|TRBV7-9|.
CASSLSAYPYGYTF
>TRBJ2-1|TRBV29-1|.
CSVERWNEQFF
>TRBJ2-7|TRBV6-6|few
CATTGTGLNEQYF
>TRBJ2-7|TRBV7-8|few
CASSPEQDPYYEQYF
>TRBJ1-1|TRBV4-1|.
CASSQDRGWRMNTEAFF
>TRBJ2-7|TRBV11-2|.
CASSWRQVDEQYF
>TRBJ1-5|TRBV28|.
CASSPGQGFNQPQHF
>TRBJ1-5|TRBV7-9|.
CATEPGAPRDRANQPQHF
>TRBJ2-7|TRBV6-2/TRBV6-3|many
CASRQREWGEQYF
>TRBJ2-1|TRBV6-1|.
CASRPTGQGSYNEQFF
>TRBJ2-7|TRBV7-2|.
CASSLGGTGYYEQYF
>TRBJ2-1|TRBV20-1|.
CSARDSGQGVINEQFF
>TRBJ2-7|TRBV6-1|few
CASTRGLPDEQYF
>TRBJ1-5|TRBV7-2|.
CASSPRQGINQPQHF
>TRBJ2-7|TRBV29-1|few
CSVVEGTSYEQYF
>TRBJ2-3|TRBV20-1|.
CSARDEVAESSTDTQYF
>TRBJ1-1|TRBV7-8|.
CASSFRVYTEAFF
>TRBJ2-7|TRBV7-2|.
CASSLVPGYEQYF
>TRBJ2-3|TRBV6-8|.
CASSSPGGDKVVWYF
>TRBJ1-1|TRBV27|few
CASSSTRPVYAEAFF
>TRBJ2-5|TRBV7-8|.
CASSTAGTAKETQYF
>TRBJ2-7|TRBV10-3|few
CAISRDRELYEQYF
>TRBJ2-7|TRBV20-1|.
CSASREYEQYF
>TRBJ2-7|TRBV7-8|few
CASSLDAGGGEQYF
>TRBJ2-1|TRBV6-2/TRBV6-3|few
CASSYKAGGMNEQFF
>TRBJ2-7|TRBV27|few
CASSPLLDRESYEQYF
>TRBJ2-3|TRBV7-9|.
CASSQGGDTQYF
>TRBJ1-2|TRBV7-9|many
CASSPSRDRVNGYTF
>TRBJ2-7|TRBV29-1|few
CSVAPREYEEYF
>TRBJ2-5|TRBV5-1|.
CASSLNGRDQYF
>TRBJ2-7|TRBV12-3/TRBV12-4|many
CASSPLDRGYEQYF
>TRBJ2-3|TRBV6-1|.
CASTLDRGGDTQYF
>TRBJ2-1|TRBV7-9|.
CASSFGANEQFF
>TRBJ2-7|TRBV7-6|few
CASSPTARGHEQYF
>TRBJ2-1|TRBV6-2/TRBV6-3|.
CASGELRSYNEQFF
>TRBJ2-2|TRBV29-1|.
CSVEGRGGTGELFF
>TRBJ1-5|TRBV7-8|many
CASSLDRAGFSNQPQHF
>TRBJ1-3|TRBV27|many
CASSLGPSGNTIYF
>TRBJ1-1|TRBV7-6|.
CASSRGYTEAFF
>TRBJ2-7|TRBV7-9|few
CASSLVSSDRGRFYEQYF
>TRBJ2-3|TRBV9|few
CASGGNTQYF